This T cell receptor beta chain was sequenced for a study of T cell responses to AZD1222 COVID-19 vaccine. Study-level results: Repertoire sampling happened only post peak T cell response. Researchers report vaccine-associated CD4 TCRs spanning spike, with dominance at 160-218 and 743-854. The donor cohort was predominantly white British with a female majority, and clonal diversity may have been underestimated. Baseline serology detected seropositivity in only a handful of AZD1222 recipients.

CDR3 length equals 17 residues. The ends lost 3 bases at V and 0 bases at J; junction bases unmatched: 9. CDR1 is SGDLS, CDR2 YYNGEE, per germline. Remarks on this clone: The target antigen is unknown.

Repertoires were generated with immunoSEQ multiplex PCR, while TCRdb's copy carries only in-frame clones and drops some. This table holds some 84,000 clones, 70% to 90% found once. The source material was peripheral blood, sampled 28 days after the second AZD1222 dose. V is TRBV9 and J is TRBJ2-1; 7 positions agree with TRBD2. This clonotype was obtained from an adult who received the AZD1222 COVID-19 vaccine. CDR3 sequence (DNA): TGTGCCAGCAGCGCCACGGGAGGACGGGGCTCCTACAATGAGCAGTTCTTC. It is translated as CASSATGGRGSYNEQFF.